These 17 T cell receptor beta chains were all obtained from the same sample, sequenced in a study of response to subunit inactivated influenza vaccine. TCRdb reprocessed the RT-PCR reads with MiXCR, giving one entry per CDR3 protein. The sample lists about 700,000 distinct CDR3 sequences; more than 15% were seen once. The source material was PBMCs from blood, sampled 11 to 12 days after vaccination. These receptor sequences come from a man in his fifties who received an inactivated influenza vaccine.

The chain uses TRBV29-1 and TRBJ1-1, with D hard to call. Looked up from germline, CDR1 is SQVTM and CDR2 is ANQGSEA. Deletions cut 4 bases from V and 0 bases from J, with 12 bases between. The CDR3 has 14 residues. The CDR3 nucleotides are TGCAGCGTTGGGGCGGATTCCATGAACACTGAAGCTTTCTTT. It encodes CSVGADSMNTEAFF.

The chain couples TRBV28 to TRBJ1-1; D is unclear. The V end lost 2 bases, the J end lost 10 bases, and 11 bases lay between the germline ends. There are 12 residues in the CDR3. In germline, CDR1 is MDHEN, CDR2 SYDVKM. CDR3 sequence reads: CASSLLREAAFF. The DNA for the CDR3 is TGTGCCAGCAGTTTACTGAGGGAGGCAGCTTTCTTT.

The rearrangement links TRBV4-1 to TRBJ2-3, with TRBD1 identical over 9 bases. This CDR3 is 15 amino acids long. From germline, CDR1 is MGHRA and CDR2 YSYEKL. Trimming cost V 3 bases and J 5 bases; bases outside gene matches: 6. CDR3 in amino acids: CASSQGQGRGDTQYF. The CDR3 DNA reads TGCGCCAGCAGCCAGGGACAGGGTAGAGGAGATACGCAGTATTTT.

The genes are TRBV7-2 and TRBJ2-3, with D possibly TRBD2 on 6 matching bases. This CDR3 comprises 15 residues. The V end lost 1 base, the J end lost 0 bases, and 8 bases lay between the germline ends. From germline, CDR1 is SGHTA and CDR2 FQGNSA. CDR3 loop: CASSLVAASTDTQYF. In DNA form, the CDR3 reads TGTGCCAGCAGCTTAGTAGCGGCTAGCACAGATACGCAGTATTTT. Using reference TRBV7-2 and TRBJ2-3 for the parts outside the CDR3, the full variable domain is GAGVSQSPSNKVTEKGKDVELRCDPISGHTALYWYRQSLGQGLEFLIYFQGNSAPDKSGLPSDRFSAERTGGSVSTLTIQRTQQEDSAVYLCASSLVAASTDTQYFGPGTRLTVL.

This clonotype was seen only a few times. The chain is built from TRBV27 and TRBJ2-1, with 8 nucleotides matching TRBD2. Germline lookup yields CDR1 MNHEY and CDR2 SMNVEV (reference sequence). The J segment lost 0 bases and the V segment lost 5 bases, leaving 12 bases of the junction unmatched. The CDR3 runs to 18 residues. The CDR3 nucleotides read TGTGCCAGCAGTCCTTGGACTATTGCGGGAGGCTCCTACAATGAGCAGTTCTTC. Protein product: CASSPWTIAGGSYNEQFF.

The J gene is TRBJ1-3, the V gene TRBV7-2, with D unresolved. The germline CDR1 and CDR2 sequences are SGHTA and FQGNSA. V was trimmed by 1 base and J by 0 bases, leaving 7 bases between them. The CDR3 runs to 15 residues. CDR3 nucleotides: TGTGCCAGCAGCTTAGTGGGCCTCTCTGGAAACACCATATATTTT. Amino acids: CASSLVGLSGNTIYF.

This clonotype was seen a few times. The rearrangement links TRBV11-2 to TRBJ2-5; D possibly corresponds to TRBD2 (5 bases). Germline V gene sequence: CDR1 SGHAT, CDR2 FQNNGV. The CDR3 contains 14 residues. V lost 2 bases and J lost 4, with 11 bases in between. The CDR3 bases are TGTGCCAGCAGCTTAACTAGGGTGCGAGAGACCCAGTACTTC. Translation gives CASSLTRVRETQYF. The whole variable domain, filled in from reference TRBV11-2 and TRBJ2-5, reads EAGVAQSPRYKIIEKRQSVAFWCNPISGHATLYWYQQILGQGPKLLIQFQNNGVVDDSQLPKDRFSAERLKGVDSTLKIQPAKLEDSAVYLCASSLTRVRETQYFGPGTRLLVL.

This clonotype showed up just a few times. DNA for the CDR3: TGTGCCAGCAGCTTAGATCCTCCAGGGCGGATGAACACTGAAGCTTTCTTT. It yields the protein CASSLDPPGRMNTEAFF. The chain recombines TRBV11-2 with TRBJ1-1; D is possibly TRBD1 (5 bases). The CDR3 totals 17 residues. Germline CDR1 and CDR2: SGHAT and FQNNGV. With 0 bases removed from V and 0 bases from J, the gap between germline ends came to 14 bases.

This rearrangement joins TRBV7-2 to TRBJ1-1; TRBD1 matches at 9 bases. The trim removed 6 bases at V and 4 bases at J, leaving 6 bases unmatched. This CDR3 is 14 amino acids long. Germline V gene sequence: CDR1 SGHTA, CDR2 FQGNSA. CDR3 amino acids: CASRPYRGRTEAFF. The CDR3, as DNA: TGTGCCAGCAGACCTTACAGGGGGCGCACTGAAGCTTTCTTT.

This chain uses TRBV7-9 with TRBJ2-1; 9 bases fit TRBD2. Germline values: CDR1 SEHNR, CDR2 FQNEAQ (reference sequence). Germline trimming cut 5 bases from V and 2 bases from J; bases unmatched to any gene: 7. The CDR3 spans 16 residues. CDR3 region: CASSPVAGVAYNEQFF. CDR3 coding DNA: TGTGCCAGCAGCCCTGTAGCGGGGGTTGCCTACAATGAGCAGTTCTTC. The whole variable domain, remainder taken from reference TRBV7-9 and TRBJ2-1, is DTGVSQNPRHKITKRGQNVTFRCDPISEHNRLYWYRQTLGQGPEFLTYFQNEAQLEKSRLLSDRFSAERPKGSFSTLEIQRTEQGDSAMYLCASSPVAGVAYNEQFFGPGTRLTVL.

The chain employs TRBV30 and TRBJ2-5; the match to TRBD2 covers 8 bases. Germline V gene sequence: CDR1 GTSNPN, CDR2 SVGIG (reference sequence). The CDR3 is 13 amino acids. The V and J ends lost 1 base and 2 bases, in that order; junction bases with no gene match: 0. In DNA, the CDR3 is TGTGCCTGGAGTGGACTAGCGCAAGAGACCCAGTACTTC. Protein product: CAWSGLAQETQYF.

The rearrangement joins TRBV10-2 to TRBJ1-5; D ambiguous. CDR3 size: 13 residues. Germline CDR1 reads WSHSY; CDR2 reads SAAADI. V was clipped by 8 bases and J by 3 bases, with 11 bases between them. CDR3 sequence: CASGDGFNQPQHF. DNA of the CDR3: TGCGCCAGCGGCGACGGTTTCAATCAGCCCCAGCATTTT.

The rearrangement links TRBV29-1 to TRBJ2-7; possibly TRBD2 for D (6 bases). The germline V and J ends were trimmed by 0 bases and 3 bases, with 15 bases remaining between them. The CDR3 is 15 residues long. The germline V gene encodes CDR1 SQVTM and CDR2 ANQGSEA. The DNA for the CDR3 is TGCAGCGTTGAAGATGTCGGTAGCGGCAACTACGAGCAGTACTTC. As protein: CSVEDVGSGNYEQYF.

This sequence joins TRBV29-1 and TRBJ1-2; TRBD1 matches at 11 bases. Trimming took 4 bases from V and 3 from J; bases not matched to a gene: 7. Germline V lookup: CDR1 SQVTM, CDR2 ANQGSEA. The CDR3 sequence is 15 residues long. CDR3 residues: CSVASWTGGDYGYTF. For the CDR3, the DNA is TGCAGCGTTGCAAGTTGGACAGGGGGCGACTATGGCTACACCTTC.

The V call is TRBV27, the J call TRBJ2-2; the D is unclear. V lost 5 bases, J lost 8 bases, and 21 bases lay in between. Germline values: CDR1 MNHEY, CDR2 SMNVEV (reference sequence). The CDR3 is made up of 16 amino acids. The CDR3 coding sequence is TGTGCCAGCAGTCCTGGGTGGCAGAAGAATAAGGGGGAGCTGTTTTTT. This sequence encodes CASSPGWQKNKGELFF.

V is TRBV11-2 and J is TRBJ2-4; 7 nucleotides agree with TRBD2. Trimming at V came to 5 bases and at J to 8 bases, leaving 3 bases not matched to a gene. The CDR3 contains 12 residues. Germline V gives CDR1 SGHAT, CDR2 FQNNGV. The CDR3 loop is CASSPTSDIQYF. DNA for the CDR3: TGTGCCAGCAGCCCTACTAGCGACATTCAGTACTTC.

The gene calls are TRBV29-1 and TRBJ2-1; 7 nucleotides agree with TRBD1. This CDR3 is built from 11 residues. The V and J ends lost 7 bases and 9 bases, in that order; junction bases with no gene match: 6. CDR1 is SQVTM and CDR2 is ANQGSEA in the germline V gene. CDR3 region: CSAYSGGEQFF. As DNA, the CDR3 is TGCAGCGCCTATTCAGGGGGTGAGCAGTTCTTC.